This T cell receptor (beta chain) came from a study of shared clonotypes between healthy human individuals. Study-level results: Shared clonotypes: 4.5% to 6.5% naive CD4, approximately 3.4% naive CD8, over 2% memory CD4, roughly 0.4% memory CD8.

The deep-level immunoSEQ assay was used. Measured with immunoSEQ multiplex PCR; TCRdb has only the in-frame clones, and not every one. The table lists around 1,100,000 clones, 70% to 80% of them singletons. As concerns this clone: The target antigen is unknown.

The CD4+ fraction was divided into a CD45RA+ naive subset and a CD45RA-negative memory subset. The CDR3 has 14 residues. The germline V gene encodes CDR1 MDHEN and CDR2 SYDVKM. The germline V and J ends were trimmed by 6 bases and 0 bases, with 12 bases remaining between them. The receptor was derived from a man aged 18 to 29 in good health. Some clones in this sample may be carry-over from other donors' samples. V usage is TRBV28 and J usage is TRBJ2-7; D is perhaps TRBD1 (5 bases). Sample: memory CD4+ T cells from PBMCs. Subset of the sample: CD45RA-negative fraction. The CDR3 nucleotides are TGTGCCAGCAGCCTCTGGGGCATCTCCTACGAGCAGTACTTC. It translates to CASSLWGISYEQYF.